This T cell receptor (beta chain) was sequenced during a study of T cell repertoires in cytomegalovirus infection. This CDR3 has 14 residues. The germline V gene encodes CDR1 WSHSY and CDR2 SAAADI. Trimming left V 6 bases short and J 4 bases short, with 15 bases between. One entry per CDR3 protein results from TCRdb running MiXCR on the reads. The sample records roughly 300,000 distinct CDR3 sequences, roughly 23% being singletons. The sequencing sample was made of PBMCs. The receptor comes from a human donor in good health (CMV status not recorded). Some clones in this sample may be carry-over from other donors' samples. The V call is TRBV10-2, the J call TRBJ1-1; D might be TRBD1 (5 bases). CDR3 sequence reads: CASRASGGSTEAFF. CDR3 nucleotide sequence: TGCGCCAGCAGGGCCTCGGGGGGGAGCACTGAAGCTTTCTTT.